What follows are 21 T cell receptor beta chains derived from one specimen sequenced in a study of shared clonotypes between healthy human individuals. The naive CD8 fraction comprised CD45RO-negative cells positively selected for CCR7 and excluded terminally differentiated effector memory CD45RA+ cells. Generated by immunoSEQ multiplex PCR, the TCRdb table keeps only in-frame clones and is missing some. This sample has about 2.1 million clones, with around 95% found just once. The sequenced sample consisted of naive CD8+ T cells from PBMCs. The receptors come from a man between 18 and 29 years old in good health. Some clones in this sample may be carry-over from other donors' samples.

In its sample, this clone was seen once. The chain combines TRBV2 with TRBJ1-2; 7 nucleotides align to TRBD1. Germline assignment: CDR1 SNHLY and CDR2 FYNNEI. The trim removed 6 bases at V and 0 bases at J, leaving 16 bases unmatched. The CDR3 contains 18 residues. DNA for the CDR3: TGTGCCAGCAGGGGTGGGTGGGACAGAGGCCGGACTAACTATGGCTACACCTTC. This gives the protein CASRGGWDRGRTNYGYTF.

V gene TRBV2 combines with J gene TRBJ2-1; no reliable D call. The V end was cut by 4 bases, the J end by 3 bases, with 7 bases between. CDR1 and CDR2 (germline): SNHLY, FYNNEI. The length of the CDR3 is 13 residues. CDR3 protein: CASSAQDYNEQFF. CDR3 sequence (DNA): TGTGCCAGCAGTGCGCAGGACTACAATGAGCAGTTCTTC.

The rearrangement links TRBV7-9 to TRBJ2-7, with D perhaps TRBD1 (5 bases). This CDR3 comprises 14 residues. Trimming cost V 4 bases and J 2 bases, with 12 bases left between them. Germline CDR1 and CDR2: SEHNR and FQNEAQ (reference sequence). Here the CDR3 reads CASSSRQFPYEQYF. The CDR3 DNA follows: TGTGCCAGCAGCTCTAGACAGTTTCCCTACGAGCAGTACTTC.

With respect to this clone: The same CDR3 also results from other DNA sequences found in this sample. DNA of the CDR3: TGTGCCAGCAGCCGGACTAGCGGGAGTCTCAATGAGCAGTTCTTC. The encoded protein is CASSRTSGSLNEQFF. The V gene is TRBV11-2, the J gene TRBJ2-1; 13 bases map to TRBD2. The V segment lost 5 bases and the J segment 6 bases; nucleotides outside the gene matches: 4. The CDR3 extends over 15 amino acids. CDR1 is SGHAT, CDR2 FQNNGV, per germline.

The J gene is TRBJ2-7, the V gene TRBV4-3; D possibly matches TRBD1 or TRBD2 (6 bases each). Looked up from germline, CDR1 is LGHNA and CDR2 is YSLEER. Trimming cost V 0 bases and J 3 bases, with 12 bases left between them. There are 15 residues in the CDR3. CDR3 nucleotide sequence: TGCGCCAGCAGCCAAGAAAGGGGGGACAACTACGAGCAGTACTTC. Translating gives CASSQERGDNYEQYF.

The V gene is TRBV6-5, the J gene TRBJ1-2, with D uncertain. Per germline, CDR1 MNHEY and CDR2 SVGAGI. The ends were cut back, 2 bases at V and 5 bases at J, with 9 bases in the middle. The CDR3 covers 13 residues. CDR3 amino acids: CASSYRHRYGYTF. CDR3 nucleotide sequence: TGTGCCAGCAGTTACAGGCACAGATATGGCTACACCTTC.

This clone was seen a single time. The germline gene is not matched at one end of the junction; a read error may be the cause. The chain recombines TRBV11-2 with TRBJ2-5, with D tentatively TRBD2 (5 bases). CDR3 length: 16 amino acids. Germline V gene sequence: CDR1 SGHAT, CDR2 FQNNGV. The CDR3 spells CAGSLVSRGRQETQYF. The CDR3 nucleotides are TGTGCCGGCAGCTTAGTCTCGCGAGGGCGCCAAGAGACCCAGTACTTC.

This clone was recorded once. The chain uses TRBV10-3 and TRBJ2-3, with TRBD1 matching 9 bases. This CDR3 comprises 17 residues. From germline, CDR1 is ENHRY and CDR2 SYGVKD. The J segment lost 2 bases and the V segment lost 0 bases, leaving 6 bases of the junction unmatched. The CDR3 DNA reads as TGTGCCATCAGTGAGTCCATTGGGACAGGGTACACAGATACGCAGTATTTT. This encodes CAISESIGTGYTDTQYF.

The chain recombines TRBV13 with TRBJ1-1; possible D gene TRBD1, 6 bases. The germline gives CDR1 PRHDT, CDR2 FYEKMQ (reference sequence). Trimming took off 1 base at V and 4 bases at J, with 10 bases between the two ends. The length of the CDR3 is 14 residues. DNA for the CDR3: TGTGCCAGCAGCTTAGTGGGGGCGGGCACTGAAGCTTTCTTT. It encodes CASSLVGAGTEAFF.

V gene TRBV28 combines with J gene TRBJ2-1; D is unclear. Trimming shortened V by 6 bases and J by 6 bases, and 6 bases separated the two germline ends. CDR1 is MDHEN and CDR2 is SYDVKM in the germline V gene. The CDR3 runs to 11 residues. For the CDR3, the DNA is TGTGCCAGCAGAATCCTCAATGAGCAGTTCTTC. It codes for CASRILNEQFF.

This clone occurred once. The chain is built from TRBV29-1 and TRBJ2-5; 7 nucleotides match TRBD1. CDR3 length equals 13 residues. Germline-derived CDR1 and CDR2 are SQVTM and ANQGSEA. Losses at the gene ends were 6 bases for V and 0 bases for J; bases not matched to a gene: 4. CDR3 amino acids: CSVLDRNQETQYF. The DNA of the CDR3 is TGCAGCGTCCTGGACAGGAACCAAGAGACCCAGTACTTC.

The rearrangement uses TRBV13 and TRBJ1-1, with TRBD1 as a possible D gene (5 bases). Germline V gives CDR1 PRHDT, CDR2 FYEKMQ (reference sequence). V was shortened by 5 bases and J by 1 base, with 14 bases between the two germline ends. CDR3 length: 15 amino acids. The CDR3 protein is CASSPTGTENTEAFF. CDR3 nucleotide sequence: TGTGCCAGCAGCCCTACCGGGACGGAGAACACTGAAGCTTTCTTT.

V usage is TRBV27 and J usage is TRBJ2-2; D is undetermined. The CDR3 runs 12 residues. Germline assignment: CDR1 MNHEY and CDR2 SMNVEV (reference sequence). Trimming took 6 bases from V and 6 from J, leaving 8 bases between them. As DNA, the CDR3 is TGTGCCAGCAGCCGACCCCCCGGGGAGCTGTTTTTT. Protein: CASSRPPGELFF.

The chain recombines TRBV10-3 with TRBJ2-7; 14 nucleotides agree with TRBD2. The CDR3 has 15 residues. The germline gives CDR1 ENHRY, CDR2 SYGVKD. With V trimmed by 5 bases and J by 7 bases, 7 bases remained unmatched. The CDR3 protein is CAISMGLAGVGEQYF. CDR3 DNA: TGTGCCATCAGTATGGGACTAGCGGGAGTTGGGGAGCAGTACTTC.

The rearrangement joins TRBV27 to TRBJ2-4; 10 bases agree with TRBD2. CDR1 is MNHEY and CDR2 is SMNVEV in the germline V gene (reference sequence). The V segment lost 5 bases and the J segment 6 bases; nucleotides outside the gene matches: 10. CDR3 size: 16 residues. The DNA for the CDR3 is TGTGCCAGCAGTCCAAGGACTAGCGGTGGGATAAACATTCAGTACTTC. Amino acid sequence: CASSPRTSGGINIQYF.

The rearrangement uses TRBV6-5 and TRBJ2-5, with D possibly being TRBD1 (5 bases). The J call could be wrong; TRBJ2-7 is a better fit for the DNA end. This CDR3 comprises 13 residues. The germline gives CDR1 MNHEY, CDR2 SVGAGI. CDR3 protein: CASRQGSSYEQYF. The CDR3 DNA sequence: TGTGCCAGCAGGCAGGGAAGTTCCTACGAGCAGTACTTC.

The chain recombines TRBV28 with TRBJ1-5; perhaps TRBD1 as D (5 bases). The V gene lost 7 bases and the J gene lost 4 bases, with 14 bases spanning the gap. CDR3 length: 14 amino acids. In germline, CDR1 is MDHEN, CDR2 SYDVKM. The CDR3, as DNA: TGTGCCAGCACCTCCATTGAGGGGAATCAGCCCCAGCATTTT. Translating gives CASTSIEGNQPQHF.

In this sample, this clone turned up once. The chain joins TRBV7-9 to TRBJ2-7; 9 nucleotides match TRBD1. The CDR3 loop spans 16 amino acids. V shed 5 bases and J 2 bases; nucleotides not matched to a gene: 10. The germline V gene has CDR1 SEHNR and CDR2 FQNEAQ (reference sequence). The CDR3 nucleotides are TGTGCCAGCAGCCTTCCGGGACAGGGAGCTACCTACGAGCAGTACTTC. It specifies CASSLPGQGATYEQYF.

V is TRBV28 and J is TRBJ1-5, with D uncertain. Deletions cut 3 bases from V and 9 bases from J, with 12 bases between. CDR1 MDHEN and CDR2 SYDVKM come from the germline V gene. CDR3 length: 13 amino acids. The CDR3 loop reads CASSLVGISPQHF. As DNA, the CDR3 is TGTGCCAGCAGTTTGGTCGGGATTTCGCCCCAGCATTTT.

The gene calls are TRBV28 and TRBJ2-7; D ambiguous. The V gene lost 2 bases and the J gene lost 5 bases, with 7 bases spanning the gap. This CDR3 region has 12 residues. Germline V gene lookup returns CDR1 MDHEN and CDR2 SYDVKM. CDR3 sequence reads: CASSLTKNEQYF. The CDR3 DNA reads as TGTGCCAGCAGTTTAACTAAGAACGAGCAGTACTTC.

Comments on this clone: This CDR3 is also generated by other DNA sequences in the sample. The chain couples TRBV15 to TRBJ1-1; possible D gene TRBD1, 5 bases. V gave up 3 bases and J gave up 0 bases, with 5 bases separating them. CDR3 length equals 13 residues. The germline V gene encodes CDR1 LNHNV and CDR2 YYDKDF (reference sequence). DNA of the CDR3: TGTGCCACCAGCAGGACAGTGAACACTGAAGCTTTCTTT. Translated, it gives CATSRTVNTEAFF.